The 12 T cell receptor beta chains given below trace back to one sample, sequenced in a study of CXCR3-negative and CXCR3-positive naive CD8 T cells. Overall study results and limits: Naive cells with CXCR3 showed TRB CDR3s that were more hydrophobic than those in CXCR3-negative naive cells.

Carrying UMI labels, the TRB cDNA libraries were prepared through 5' RACE. TCRdb re-analyzed the 5' RACE reads; it lists each CDR3 protein once, without DNA. The sample features nearly 110,000 distinct CDR3 sequences, with more than 0.3% in its top ten. The antigens of these receptors remain unknown. Source material: naive CXCR3+ CD8+ T cells from blood. Documented subset: CD45RO-CCR7+CD27+CD95- naive CD8+ T cells expressing CXCR3 (TNR3+). Receptors originate from a human donor in good health. Some clones in this sample may be carry-over from other donors' samples.

The chain joins TRBV3-1 to TRBJ2-1; as DNA is missing, the TRBD1 call by TCRdb cannot be tested. Germline CDR1 and CDR2: LGHDT and YNNKEL (reference sequence). CDR3 length equals 16 residues. The CDR3 reads CASSPRIGSSYNEQFF.

The chain recombines TRBV7-9 with TRBJ2-7; the TCRdb D gene call, TRBD1, has no DNA to confirm it. Germline CDR1 reads SEHNR; CDR2 reads FQNEAQ (reference sequence). CDR3 length: 17 amino acids. The CDR3 protein is CASSLVHPGTPSYEQYF. The full variable domain, with the rest looked up from reference TRBV7-9 and TRBJ2-7, is DTGVSQNPRHKITKRGQNVTFRCDPISEHNRLYWYRQTLGQGPEFLTYFQNEAQLEKSRLLSDRFSAERPKGSFSTLEIQRTEQGDSAMYLCASSLVHPGTPSYEQYFGPGTRLTVT.

CDR3 region: CASSPNQYNEQFF. The J gene is TRBJ2-1, the V gene TRBV7-9. CDR1 is SEHNR and CDR2 is FQNEAQ in the germline V gene (reference sequence). This CDR3 spans 13 amino acids. Full variable domain (outside the CDR3, taken from reference TRBV7-9 and TRBJ2-1): DTGVSQNPRHKITKRGQNVTFRCDPISEHNRLYWYRQTLGQGPEFLTYFQNEAQLEKSRLLSDRFSAERPKGSFSTLEIQRTEQGDSAMYLCASSPNQYNEQFFGPGTRLTVL.

This chain links TRBV28 with TRBJ1-1; TCRdb calls TRBD1, which cannot be checked without DNA. In germline, CDR1 is MDHEN, CDR2 SYDVKM. The CDR3 extends over 17 amino acids. CDR3 loop: CASSSRDRGGMNTEAFF. Combining the CDR3 with reference TRBV28 and TRBJ1-1 gives the whole variable domain DVKVTQSSRYLVKRTGEKVFLECVQDMDHENMFWYRQDPGLGLRLIYFSYDVKMKEKGDIPEGYSVSREKKERFSLILESASTNQTSMYLCASSSRDRGGMNTEAFFGQGTRLTVV.

The V call is TRBV12-3 or TRBV12-4, the J call TRBJ2-7; TCRdb calls TRBD1, which cannot be checked without DNA. The CDR3 sequence is 15 residues long. CDR3 residues: CASSVGPTPSYEQYF.

The J gene is TRBJ1-1, the V gene TRBV12-5; TCRdb gives TRBD1 as the D gene, but with no DNA this cannot be confirmed. Germline CDR1 is LGHNT and CDR2 is FRNRAP. The CDR3 covers 13 residues. CDR3: CASGLGGNGEAFF.

CDR3 region: CSARRPAYNEQFF. The chain uses TRBV20-1 and TRBJ2-1. The CDR3 has 13 amino acids. Germline CDR1 reads DFQATT; CDR2 reads SNEGSKA (reference sequence).

This chain links TRBV4-3 with TRBJ2-7; the D gene TCRdb calls, TRBD1, cannot be checked with no DNA. Per germline, CDR1 LGHNA and CDR2 YSLEER. This CDR3 has 15 residues. This CDR3 reads CASSQARTGSHEQYF.

J is TRBJ2-3 and V is TRBV5-4; without DNA, the TCRdb call of TRBD2 cannot be checked. The CDR3 extends over 15 amino acids. Germline V CDR1 and CDR2: SGHNT, YYREEE (reference sequence). The CDR3 loop reads CASSRSGGITDTQYF. Looking up the rest from reference TRBV5-4 and TRBJ2-3 gives the full variable domain: ETGVTQSPTHLIKTRGQQVTLRCSSQSGHNTVSWYQQALGQGPQFIFQYYREEENGRGNFPPRFSGLQFPNYSSELNVNALELDDSALYLCASSRSGGITDTQYFGPGTRLTVL.

V usage is TRBV29-1 and J usage is TRBJ2-7. This CDR3 spans 13 amino acids. Germline V CDR1 and CDR2: SQVTM, ANQGSEA. CDR3 region: CSVEGSQKFEQYF.

The chain recombines TRBV29-1 with TRBJ2-6; the TCRdb D gene call, TRBD1, has no DNA to confirm it. This CDR3 region has 14 residues. Germline lookup yields CDR1 SQVTM and CDR2 ANQGSEA. The chain's CDR3 is CSVPGDTGANVLTF.

This chain links TRBV28 with TRBJ2-5; the D gene TCRdb calls, TRBD1, cannot be checked with no DNA. Germline V gene data show CDR1 as MDHEN and CDR2 as SYDVKM. The CDR3 contains 15 residues. CDR3 residues: CASSSNRGFEETQYF.